These 8 T cell receptor beta chains came from one sample sequenced in a study of blood T cell repertoires in COVID-19. The method was immunoSEQ multiplex PCR; TCRdb's version includes in-frame clones alone and lacks a portion of them. The table lists about 250,000 clones, nearly 90% of them singletons. Input material: peripheral blood. Receptors originate from a man between 18 and 29 years old with active or convalescent COVID-19.

The chain combines TRBV27 with TRBJ1-1; TRBD1 agrees at 9 bases. There are 13 residues in the CDR3. J lost 8 bases, V lost 2 bases, and 3 bases had no gene match. Germline V gene lookup returns CDR1 MNHEY and CDR2 SMNVEV (reference sequence). This chain's CDR3 is CASSLLGQGEAFF. For the CDR3, the DNA is TGTGCCAGCAGTTTACTCGGACAGGGGGAAGCTTTCTTT.

The V and J genes are TRBV6-6 and TRBJ1-2; D gene ambiguous. Germline V gives CDR1 MNHNY, CDR2 SVGAGI (reference sequence). The length of the CDR3 is 13 residues. V lost 2 bases, J lost 3 bases, and 7 bases lay in between. CDR3 sequence: CASSYISDYGYTF. CDR3 bases: TGTGCCAGCAGTTACATAAGCGACTATGGCTACACCTTC.

The rearrangement joins TRBV6-5 to TRBJ2-3; 9 bases are a match to TRBD1. Germline values: CDR1 MNHEY, CDR2 SVGAGI. The CDR3 is 16 residues long. The V and J ends lost 2 bases and 5 bases, in that order; junction bases with no gene match: 8. CDR3 residues: CASSYANRGRKDTQYF. For the CDR3, the DNA is TGTGCCAGCAGTTACGCCAACAGGGGGCGGAAAGATACGCAGTATTTT.

This clone was seen a few times. For the CDR3, the DNA is TGTGCCAGTAGTCGACTAGCGGTAGACTACGAGCAGTACTTC. Residues: CASSRLAVDYEQYF. This chain connects TRBV19 to TRBJ2-7; 9 bases fit TRBD2. V trimming: 5 bases; J trimming: 3 bases; junction bases outside the gene matches: 5. CDR1 and CDR2 (germline): LNHDA, SQIVND (reference sequence). This CDR3 is 14 amino acids long.

The CDR3 loop is CASTNLGDTEAFF. The DNA of the CDR3 is TGTGCCAGCACCAACTTAGGGGACACTGAAGCTTTCTTT. The chain links TRBV9 to TRBJ1-1, with a tentative D call TRBD1 (5 bases). V was shortened by 6 bases and J by 3 bases, with 12 bases between the two germline ends. This CDR3 comprises 13 residues. Germline V gene sequence: CDR1 SGDLS, CDR2 YYNGEE.

The CDR3 loop is CASSQDRGQPQHF. Written as DNA, the CDR3 is TGCGCCAGCAGCCAAGATAGGGGCCAGCCCCAGCATTTT. The rearrangement links TRBV4-3 to TRBJ1-5, with TRBD1 as a possible D gene (5 bases). The CDR3 contains 13 residues. The V and J ends lost 0 bases and 7 bases respectively, with 7 bases between them. CDR1 and CDR2 (germline): LGHNA, YSLEER.

CDR3 amino acids: CASSPWDRGQPQHF. In DNA form, the CDR3 reads TGTGCCAGCAGCCCTTGGGACAGAGGACAGCCCCAGCATTTT. J is TRBJ1-5 and V is TRBV5-6, with 7 bases fitting TRBD1. Trimming cost V 4 bases and J 7 bases; bases outside gene matches: 8. The CDR3 totals 14 residues. Per germline, CDR1 SGHDT and CDR2 YYEEEE.

The chain has TRBV18 and TRBJ2-3; maybe TRBD1 (6 bases). This CDR3 has 14 residues. V gave up 3 bases and J gave up 2 bases, with 9 bases separating them. Germline loops: CDR1 KGHSH, CDR2 LQKENI. CDR3 protein: CASSPDRNTDTQYF. The DNA of the CDR3 is TGTGCCAGCTCACCCGACAGGAACACAGATACGCAGTATTTT.